One and the same sample provided the 8 T cell receptor beta chains below, sequenced in a study of graft-versus-host responses after intestinal transplantation. Generated by immunoSEQ multiplex PCR, the TCRdb table keeps only in-frame clones and is missing some. The sample lists roughly 97,000 clones; 91% were seen once. Antigens for these TCRs are unknown. Sequences were derived from unstimulated CD4+ T cells sorted from spleen or lymph node cells, sampled before transplant. The receptors here all came from a human donor who was the organ donor for an intestinal transplant.

Here the CDR3 DNA reads TGTGCCAGCGGGCGGGACTACTACGAGCAGTACTTC. It specifies CASGRDYYEQYF. V is TRBV7-2 and J is TRBJ2-5; 7 bases map to TRBD2. TRBJ2-7 matches the DNA end more closely, so the J call is doubtful. The CDR3 length is 12 residues. Germline lookup yields CDR1 SGHTA and CDR2 FQGNSA.

The V gene is TRBV5-1, the J gene TRBJ2-2, with 13 bases fitting TRBD2. After removal of 4 bases from V and 2 bases from J, the junction contained 2 bases not matched to a gene. Germline V gives CDR1 SGHRS, CDR2 YFSETQ. The CDR3 is 16 amino acids. CDR3 sequence (DNA): TGCGCCAGCAGCCGGACTAGCGGGGGAAACACCGGGGAGCTGTTTTTT. Protein: CASSRTSGGNTGELFF. The complete variable domain, with remaining parts taken from reference TRBV5-1 and TRBJ2-2, reads KAGVTQTPRYLIKTRGQQVTLSCSPISGHRSVSWYQQTPGQGLQFLFEYFSETQRNKGNFPGRFSGRQFSNSRSEMNVSTLELGDSALYLCASSRTSGGNTGELFFGEGSRLTVL.

The genes are TRBV5-6 and TRBJ2-1, with a possible D match to TRBD1 (6 bases). CDR3 length: 16 residues. Between the trimmed V and J ends, which lost 3 bases and 5 bases, there was a span of 18 bases. Germline CDR1 is SGHDT and CDR2 is YYEEEE. CDR3 protein: CASSSRVPGHHNEQFF. DNA for the CDR3: TGTGCCAGCAGCTCAAGGGTACCGGGACACCACAATGAGCAGTTCTTC.

V and J are TRBV6-1 and TRBJ2-7; TRBD2 matches 7 bases. With 6 bases clipped from V and 5 bases from J, the junction kept 13 bases outside the gene matches. The length of the CDR3 is 15 residues. Germline V gives CDR1 MNHNS, CDR2 SASEGT. The chain's CDR3 is CASRSGSGFSNEQYF. CDR3 sequence (DNA): TGTGCCAGCAGGTCCGGTAGCGGGTTTAGCAACGAGCAGTACTTC.

The chain links TRBV5-1 to TRBJ2-1; perhaps TRBD2 as D (6 bases). The V and J ends lost 0 bases and 3 bases respectively, with 7 bases between them. The CDR3 covers 14 residues. Germline loops: CDR1 SGHRS, CDR2 YFSETQ. The CDR3 protein is CASSLATSYNEQFF. For the CDR3, the DNA is TGCGCCAGCAGCTTGGCGACTAGCTACAATGAGCAGTTCTTC.

In this sample, this clone turned up a few times. The sample holds other DNA sequences that translate to the same CDR3. The chain is built from TRBV7-3 and TRBJ1-1; tentatively, D is TRBD1 (5 bases). This CDR3 contains 13 residues. Germline loops: CDR1 SGHTA, CDR2 FQGTGA. Trimming removed 4 bases at V and 1 base at J, with 7 bases between. CDR3 amino acids: CASSSQGNTEAFF. The CDR3 DNA reads TGTGCCAGCAGCTCTCAGGGGAACACTGAAGCTTTCTTT.

The CDR3 DNA sequence: TGTGCCAGCAGGAGGGGACAAGGAAGCGAGCAGTACTTC. Its protein product is CASRRGQGSEQYF. The chain combines TRBV6-5 with TRBJ2-7; a weak D match, TRBD1 (6 bases). Trimming removed 6 bases at V and 6 bases at J, with 15 bases between. Germline V gene sequence: CDR1 MNHEY, CDR2 SVGAGI. The CDR3 sequence is 13 residues long.

J is TRBJ2-1 and V is TRBV5-4; 9 bases fit TRBD2. The CDR3 covers 14 residues. Germline trimming cut 1 base from V and 15 bases from J; bases unmatched to any gene: 11. The germline V gene has CDR1 SGHNT and CDR2 YYREEE (reference sequence). CDR3: CASSLPSGATTVFF. The CDR3 DNA follows: TGTGCCAGCAGCTTGCCTAGCGGGGCGACTACCGTGTTCTTC.